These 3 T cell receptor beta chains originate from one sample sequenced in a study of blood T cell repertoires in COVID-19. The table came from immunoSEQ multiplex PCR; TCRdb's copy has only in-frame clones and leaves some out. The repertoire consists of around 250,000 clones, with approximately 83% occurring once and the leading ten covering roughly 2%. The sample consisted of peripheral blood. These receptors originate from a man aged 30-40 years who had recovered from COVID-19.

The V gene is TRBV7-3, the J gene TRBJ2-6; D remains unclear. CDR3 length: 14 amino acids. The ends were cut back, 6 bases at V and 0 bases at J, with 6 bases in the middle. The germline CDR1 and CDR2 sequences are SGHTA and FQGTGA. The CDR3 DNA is TGTGCCAGCAGGTCCAGCTCTGGGGCCAACGTCCTGACTTTC. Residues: CASRSSSGANVLTF.

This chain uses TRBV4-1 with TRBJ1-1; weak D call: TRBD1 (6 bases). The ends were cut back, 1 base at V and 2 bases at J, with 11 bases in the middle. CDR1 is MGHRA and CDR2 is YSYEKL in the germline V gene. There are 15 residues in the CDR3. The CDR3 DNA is TGCGCCAGCAGCCAAGCAGGGGCGGTCAACACTGAAGCTTTCTTT. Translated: CASSQAGAVNTEAFF.

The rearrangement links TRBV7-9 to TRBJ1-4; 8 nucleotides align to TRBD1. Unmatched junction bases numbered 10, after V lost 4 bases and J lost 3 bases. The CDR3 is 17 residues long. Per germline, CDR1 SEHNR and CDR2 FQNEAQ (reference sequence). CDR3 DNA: TGTGCCAGCAGCTGGTCAGGACAGGGTGAGCCTAATGAAAAACTGTTTTTT. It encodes CASSWSGQGEPNEKLFF.